Shown below are 11 T cell receptor beta chains from a single sample sequenced in a study of identical twins. TCRdb re-analysed the 5' RACE reads in MiXCR, keeping a single row per CDR3 protein. This table holds 250,000 or so distinct CDR3 sequences, about 8% found once. In addition, the sample was reused for a study of yellow fever vaccine responses in identical twins.

What was sequenced was CD8+ T cells sorted from blood. These receptors were obtained from a woman aged 18-29 years in good health.

In its sample, this clonotype was seen a few times. The rearrangement links TRBV7-2 to TRBJ2-1; 9 bases fit TRBD2. V trimming: 5 bases; J trimming: 3 bases; junction bases outside the gene matches: 2. Per germline, CDR1 SGHTA and CDR2 FQGNSA. This CDR3 comprises 14 residues. The CDR3 coding sequence is TGTGCCAGCAGCCAGACTAGCGGCTACAATGAGCAGTTCTTC. Its translation: CASSQTSGYNEQFF.

This clonotype showed up just a few times. The chain recombines TRBV6-2 or TRBV6-3 with TRBJ2-7, with 9 bases aligning to TRBD2. The CDR3 covers 12 residues. The V gene end was trimmed by 8 bases and the J gene end by 5 bases; junction bases not matched to a gene: 4. Germline loops: CDR1 MNHEY, CDR2 SVGEGT. CDR3 loop: CASAGGPHEQYF. CDR3 coding DNA: TGTGCCAGCGCGGGAGGGCCCCACGAGCAGTACTTC.

In this sample, this clonotype turned up a few times. The rearrangement uses TRBV2 and TRBJ1-1; no firm D call. The V end lost 3 bases, the J end lost 1 base, and 12 bases lay between the germline ends. Per germline, CDR1 SNHLY and CDR2 FYNNEI. The CDR3 spans 15 residues. CDR3 in amino acids: CASSDPPRGNTEAFF. Here the CDR3 DNA reads TGTGCCAGCAGTGATCCACCTCGGGGGAACACTGAAGCTTTCTTT.

The rearrangement links TRBV28 to TRBJ2-7; the D gene could be TRBD1 or TRBD2 (5 bases each). Trimming pared 6 bases from V and 4 bases from J, leaving 16 bases between. The CDR3 extends over 14 amino acids. Germline V CDR1 and CDR2: MDHEN, SYDVKM. This CDR3 reads CASRGPTNNYEQYF. The CDR3 region has the DNA TGTGCCAGCAGGGGACCCACAAACAATTACGAGCAGTACTTC.

CDR3 DNA sequence: TGTGCCAGCAGTAATTCGGAGACCCAGTACTTC. Protein product: CASSNSETQYF. V and J are TRBV27 and TRBJ2-5; the D is unclear. The germline gives CDR1 MNHEY, CDR2 SMNVEV (reference sequence). The CDR3 loop spans 11 amino acids. V dropped 5 bases and J dropped 5 bases, with 6 bases sitting between them.

This clonotype was detected only a few times. The rearrangement joins TRBV29-1 to TRBJ2-5; D is ambiguous. The CDR3 totals 12 residues. V was shortened by 4 bases and J by 3 bases, with 9 bases between the two germline ends. Germline V CDR1 and CDR2: SQVTM, ANQGSEA. CDR3 sequence: CSVVLDEETQYF. CDR3 DNA sequence: TGCAGCGTTGTGCTGGACGAAGAGACCCAGTACTTC.

In this sample, this clonotype turned up a few times. This chain joins TRBV29-1 and TRBJ2-1; D remains unclear. This CDR3 is 12 amino acids long. Germline CDR1 SQVTM, CDR2 ANQGSEA. The CDR3 DNA follows: TGCAGTTTGGCCCTGGGTCGAGGTGAGCAGTTCTTC. This gives the protein CSLALGRGEQFF.

Turning to this clonotype: Compared with germline, one end of the junction differs, possibly owing to a read error. The V and J genes are TRBV9 and TRBJ2-1; the match to TRBD2 covers 8 bases. The CDR3 covers 10 residues. CDR1 is SGDLS, CDR2 YYNGEE, per germline. The CDR3 sequence: CASSGAKQFF. CDR3 sequence (DNA): TGTGCCAGTAGCGGGGCTAAGCAGTTCTTC.

This chain links TRBV27 with TRBJ2-3; D is undetermined. Germline-derived CDR1 and CDR2 are MNHEY and SMNVEV (reference sequence). The CDR3 totals 12 residues. Trimming cost V 7 bases and J 4 bases, with 9 bases left between them. CDR3 sequence (DNA): TGTGCCAGCATCCTCCCCCCAGATACGCAGTATTTT. This sequence encodes CASILPPDTQYF.

This clonotype was seen a few times. V and J are TRBV3-1 and TRBJ1-6, with no clear D. The V end lost 7 bases, the J end lost 6 bases, and 13 bases lay between the germline ends. This CDR3 comprises 14 residues. CDR1 LGHDT and CDR2 YNNKEL come from the germline V gene (reference sequence). The CDR3: CASNSWEVNSPLHF. The CDR3 bases are TGTGCCAGCAACTCCTGGGAGGTTAATTCACCCCTCCACTTT.

The chain recombines TRBV20-1 with TRBJ2-1; D is unresolved. The CDR3 runs to 13 residues. The V end lost 0 bases, the J end lost 4 bases, and 7 bases lay between the germline ends. Germline V gives CDR1 DFQATT, CDR2 SNEGSKA (reference sequence). The CDR3 nucleotides are TGCAGTGCTAGAGATTTGCTATACAATGAGCAGTTCTTC. This translates into CSARDLLYNEQFF.